This section outlines one T cell receptor (beta chain) sequence together with its context. Original analysis: The authors estimated nucleated cell counts from reference gene primer amplification. The table came from immunoSEQ multiplex PCR; TCRdb's copy has only in-frame clones and leaves some out. D and trimming come from the DNA, and the V and J calls and clone size come from that table. The repertoire holds over 200,000 clones, over 80% seen once, with 27% in the top ten. These data are taken from a study of blood T cell repertoires in COVID-19. Study summary: COVID-19 samples from acute and convalescent phases originated in the United States, Italy and Spain. T cells, B-cell-depleted T cells, or PBMCs supplied cDNA or gDNA.

CDR1 and CDR2 from the germline V gene are LNHDA and SQIVND (reference sequence). This CDR3 has 14 amino acids. With 6 bases clipped from V and 5 bases from J, the junction kept 7 bases outside the gene matches. The specimen was peripheral blood. The chain carries TRBV19 and TRBJ2-1; 7 nucleotides match TRBD1. This sequence originates from a man between 35 and 55 years old with acute or convalescent COVID-19. The CDR3 loop is CASSVEQGNNEQFF. The CDR3 nucleotides read TGTGCCAGTAGCGTCGAACAGGGGAACAATGAGCAGTTCTTC.